Included here is one TCR beta chain sequence, with context. The CDR3 loop spans 15 amino acids. From germline, CDR1 is SEHNR and CDR2 FQNEAQ (reference sequence). The trim removed 5 bases at V and 4 bases at J, leaving 8 bases unmatched. The entry originates in a study of blood T cell repertoires in COVID-19. Overall study: T cells, B-cell-depleted T cells, or PBMCs supplied cDNA or gDNA.

Per the authors' pipeline: Cell counts per sample came from amplifying reference gene primers. Clones were read by immunoSEQ multiplex PCR, and TCRdb kept only the in-frame ones, dropping some. For V, J and clone size, that table is used; D and trimming come from the DNA. The table lists 68,000 or so clones, 75% to 90% of them singletons, with roughly 7.6% in the top ten. The sequence derives from a man between 45 and 60 years old with active COVID-19. The gene calls are TRBV7-9 and TRBJ2-1, with 7 bases matching TRBD2. The material sequenced was peripheral blood. CDR3 sequence reads: CASSPGLVPYNEQFF. The DNA for the CDR3 is TGTGCCAGCAGCCCCGGACTAGTACCGTACAATGAGCAGTTCTTC.